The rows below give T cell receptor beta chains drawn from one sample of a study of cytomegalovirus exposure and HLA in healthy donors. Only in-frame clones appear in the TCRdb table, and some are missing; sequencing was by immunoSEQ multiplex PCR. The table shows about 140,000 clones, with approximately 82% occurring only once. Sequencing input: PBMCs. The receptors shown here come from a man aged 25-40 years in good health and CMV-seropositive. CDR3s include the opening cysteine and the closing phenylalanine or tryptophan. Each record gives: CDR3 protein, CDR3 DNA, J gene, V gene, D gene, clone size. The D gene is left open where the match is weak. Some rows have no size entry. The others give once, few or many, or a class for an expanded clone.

CDR3aa: CASSHRDYGYTF
CDR3nt: TGTGCCAGCAGTCACAGGGACTATGGCTACACCTTC
j_gene: TRBJ1-2
v_gene: TRBV6-6
d_gene: -
abundance: few

CDR3aa: CASSSGTGIDEQYF
CDR3nt: TGTGCCAGCAGCTCGGGGACAGGGATCGACGAGCAGTACTTC
j_gene: TRBJ2-7
v_gene: TRBV11-2
d_gene: TRBD1
abundance: -

CDR3aa: CASSAGVLEKLFF
CDR3nt: TGCGCCAGCAGCGCCGGGGTCCTTGAAAAACTGTTTTTT
j_gene: TRBJ1-4
v_gene: TRBV5-1
d_gene: -
abundance: -

CDR3aa: CASTAGSLPTEAFF
CDR3nt: TGTGCCAGCACCGCCGGGTCTCTGCCCACTGAAGCTTTCTTT
j_gene: TRBJ1-1
v_gene: TRBV5-4
d_gene: -
abundance: once

CDR3aa: CAWSATIQGYETQYF
CDR3nt: TGTGCCTGGAGTGCAACGATACAGGGATACGAGACCCAGTACTTC
j_gene: TRBJ2-5
v_gene: TRBV30
d_gene: -
abundance: -

CDR3aa: CASSESLSQETQYF
CDR3nt: TGTGCCAGCAGTGAGTCCCTTTCCCAAGAGACCCAGTACTTC
j_gene: TRBJ2-5
v_gene: TRBV6-1
d_gene: -
abundance: -

CDR3aa: CAISETHSYEQYF
CDR3nt: TGTGCCATCAGTGAGACACACTCCTACGAGCAGTACTTC
j_gene: TRBJ2-7
v_gene: TRBV10-3
d_gene: -
abundance: -

CDR3aa: CASSLEAGDRGRYGYTF
CDR3nt: TGTGCCAGCAGCCTCGAAGCCGGCGACAGGGGTAGATATGGCTACACCTTC
j_gene: TRBJ1-2
v_gene: TRBV4-2
d_gene: TRBD1
abundance: -

CDR3aa: CASSGTGNQPQHF
CDR3nt: TGTGCCAGCAGTGGGACAGGGAATCAGCCCCAGCATTTT
j_gene: TRBJ1-5
v_gene: TRBV2
d_gene: TRBD1
abundance: -

CDR3aa: CASSSFPSEQYF
CDR3nt: TGTGCCAGCAGTTCGTTCCCGTCCGAGCAGTACTTC
j_gene: TRBJ2-7
v_gene: TRBV6-6
d_gene: -
abundance: -

CDR3aa: CASSLTGLSGNTIYF
CDR3nt: TGTGCCAGCAGCTTAACAGGCCTCTCTGGAAACACCATATATTTT
j_gene: TRBJ1-3
v_gene: TRBV11-2
d_gene: -
abundance: -

CDR3aa: CASSFSGTLSYEQYF
CDR3nt: TGTGCCAGCAGTTTCTCCGGGACTCTTTCCTACGAGCAGTACTTC
j_gene: TRBJ2-7
v_gene: TRBV28
d_gene: -
abundance: once

CDR3aa: CASSSGTSGREETQYF
CDR3nt: TGTGCCAGCAGCTCTGGGACTAGCGGGAGGGAAGAGACCCAGTACTTC
j_gene: TRBJ2-5
v_gene: TRBV7-3
d_gene: TRBD2
abundance: -

CDR3aa: CASRSGETQYF
CDR3nt: TGTGCCAGCAGAAGCGGGGAGACCCAGTACTTC
j_gene: TRBJ2-5
v_gene: TRBV28
d_gene: -
abundance: -

CDR3aa: CATTGYTGELFF
CDR3nt: TGTGCTACCACGGGGTACACCGGGGAGCTGTTTTTT
j_gene: TRBJ2-2
v_gene: TRBV19
d_gene: -
abundance: -

CDR3aa: CASSRGDSSYNEQFF
CDR3nt: TGCGCCAGCAGCCGAGGGGACAGTTCCTACAATGAGCAGTTCTTC
j_gene: TRBJ2-1
v_gene: TRBV5-1
d_gene: TRBD1
abundance: -

CDR3aa: CASSLIAGGPYDEQYF
CDR3nt: TGCGCCAGCAGCTTGATAGCGGGAGGGCCTTACGACGAGCAGTACTTC
j_gene: TRBJ2-7
v_gene: TRBV5-1
d_gene: TRBD2
abundance: -

CDR3aa: CSVEIHISNQPQHF
CDR3nt: TGCAGCGTTGAAATCCACATTAGCAATCAGCCCCAGCATTTT
j_gene: TRBJ1-5
v_gene: TRBV29-1
d_gene: -
abundance: -

CDR3aa: CASSPDGWEVNGYTF
CDR3nt: TGTGCCAGCAGCCCCGATGGGTGGGAGGTGAATGGCTACACCTTC
j_gene: TRBJ1-2
v_gene: TRBV7-2
d_gene: -
abundance: once

CDR3aa: CASSLSTGTEAFF
CDR3nt: TGTGCCAGCAGTTTATCCACGGGGACTGAAGCTTTCTTT
j_gene: TRBJ1-1
v_gene: TRBV27
d_gene: -
abundance: -

CDR3aa: CASSFRDLNEKLFF
CDR3nt: TGTGCCAGCAGCTTTCGGGATCTTAATGAAAAACTGTTTTTT
j_gene: TRBJ1-4
v_gene: TRBV7-9
d_gene: -
abundance: few

CDR3aa: CASSLGLADNTQYF
CDR3nt: TGCGCCAGCAGCTTGGGCCTAGCGGACAATACGCAGTATTTT
j_gene: TRBJ2-3
v_gene: TRBV5-1
d_gene: TRBD2
abundance: once

CDR3aa: CASSPTRGPVDEQFF
CDR3nt: TGTGCCAGCTCACCAACCAGGGGGCCGGTCGATGAGCAGTTCTTC
j_gene: TRBJ2-1
v_gene: TRBV18
d_gene: TRBD1
abundance: once